These 28 T cell receptor beta chains share one sample of origin, sequenced in a study of vaccination and CD4 T cells after COVID-19. Described treatment: 10-day PBMC culture with coronavirus spike peptide pools or control peptides (ViraFEST assay). An Oncomine TCR Beta short-read assay was used to sequence the DNA from cultured CD4+ T cells. TCRdb re-called the PCR reads through MiXCR, storing one row per CDR3 protein. The sample records more than 15,000 distinct CDR3 sequences, over 45% being singletons. Their antigens are not known. The material sequenced was cultured CD4+ T cells from blood. These TCRs come from a human donor with COVID-19.

The V gene is TRBV20-1, the J gene TRBJ2-3; 8 positions agree with TRBD1. The CDR3 loop spans 14 amino acids. Germline trimming cut 6 bases from V and 2 bases from J; bases unmatched to any gene: 7. The germline V gene has CDR1 DFQATT and CDR2 SNEGSKA (reference sequence). Here the CDR3 DNA reads TGCAGTGCCGCCAAGACAGGGGCCACAGATACGCAGTATTTT. Its translation: CSAAKTGATDTQYF.

In nucleotides, the CDR3 is TGTGCCAGCAGTGTAAGGCAAAATAATTCACCCCTCCACTTT. Its protein is CASSVRQNNSPLHF. This chain uses TRBV2 with TRBJ1-6; D remains ambiguous. Per germline, CDR1 SNHLY and CDR2 FYNNEI. The CDR3 length is 14 residues. V lost 4 bases, J lost 5 bases, and 9 bases lay in between.

On this clonotype itself: At one end the junction does not follow the germline gene, possibly because of a read error. J is TRBJ1-3 and V is TRBV27; D remains unclear. The length of the CDR3 is 16 residues. The germline V gene has CDR1 MNHEY and CDR2 SMNVEV (reference sequence). DNA for the CDR3: TGTGCCAGCATCTCAATACGCAATCGCTCTGGGAACACCATATATTTT. This translates into CASISIRNRSGNTIYF.

Only a few counts were recorded for this clonotype. The chain's CDR3 is CSARDASPGAQPQHF. CDR3 DNA: TGCAGTGCTAGAGATGCTTCCCCAGGGGCTCAGCCCCAGCATTTT. V and J are TRBV20-1 and TRBJ1-5, with D perhaps TRBD1 (6 bases). The CDR3 covers 15 residues. Per germline, CDR1 DFQATT and CDR2 SNEGSKA (reference sequence). The V gene lost 0 bases and the J gene lost 6 bases, with 15 bases spanning the gap.

This clonotype has more than one count but fewer than ten. J is TRBJ2-7 and V is TRBV11-3; D ambiguous. Germline V gene data show CDR1 as SGHNT and CDR2 as YENEEA. Deletions cut 1 base from V and 0 bases from J, with 10 bases between. CDR3 length: 15 amino acids. In DNA form, the CDR3 reads TGTGCCAGCAGCTTAGTTCGTGGGCCCTCCTACGAGCAGTACTTC. This gives the protein CASSLVRGPSYEQYF. Full variable domain (missing parts from reference TRBV11-3 and TRBJ2-7): EAGVVQSPRYKIIEKKQPVAFWCNPISGHNTLYWYLQNLGQGPELLIRYENEEAVDDSQLPKDRFSAERLKGVDSTLKIQPAELGDSAVYLCASSLVRGPSYEQYFGPGTRLTVT.

The V and J genes are TRBV7-6 and TRBJ1-5, with D tentatively TRBD1 (5 bases). The CDR3 spans 15 residues. Germline lookup yields CDR1 SGHVS and CDR2 FNYEAQ. V lost 5 bases and J 1 base, leaving 12 bases between the germline ends. The CDR3 loop reads CASSLDEGSNQPQHF. CDR3 nucleotides: TGTGCCAGCAGCCTCGATGAGGGGAGCAATCAGCCCCAGCATTTT.

This clonotype appeared once. V usage is TRBV20-1 and J usage is TRBJ1-1; D unclear. The V end was cut by 8 bases, the J end by 1 base, with 8 bases between. This CDR3 has 11 residues. CDR1 is DFQATT and CDR2 is SNEGSKA in the germline V gene (reference sequence). The CDR3, as DNA: TGCAGTATCAGGAAGAACACTGAAGCTTTCTTT. This sequence encodes CSIRKNTEAFF.

The chain recombines TRBV7-2 with TRBJ2-5, with D maybe TRBD1 (6 bases). Trimming pared 6 bases from V and 6 bases from J, leaving 11 bases between. Germline CDR1 and CDR2: SGHTA and FQGNSA. This CDR3 region has 12 residues. CDR3 sequence (DNA): TGTGCCAGCAGTCCGGGACATCAGACCCAGTACTTC. Protein sequence: CASSPGHQTQYF.

This rearrangement joins TRBV5-1 to TRBJ2-7; TRBD1 matches at 9 bases. The length of the CDR3 is 15 residues. Germline assignment: CDR1 SGHRS and CDR2 YFSETQ. Trimming at V came to 5 bases and at J to 5 bases, leaving 11 bases not matched to a gene. CDR3 region: CASSLLTGTGNEQYF. Here the CDR3 DNA reads TGCGCCAGCAGTCTTCTCACCGGGACAGGGAACGAGCAGTACTTC. Complete variable domain (other parts from reference TRBV5-1 and TRBJ2-7): KAGVTQTPRYLIKTRGQQVTLSCSPISGHRSVSWYQQTPGQGLQFLFEYFSETQRNKGNFPGRFSGRQFSNSRSEMNVSTLELGDSALYLCASSLLTGTGNEQYFGPGTRLTVT.

This sequence joins TRBV11-1 and TRBJ2-1, with 8 bases that match TRBD1. Germline assignment: CDR1 SGHAT and CDR2 FQDESV (reference sequence). V lost 5 bases, J lost 7 bases, and 13 bases stayed unmatched. This CDR3 is 16 amino acids long. The CDR3 protein is CASSRGGTGGVNEQFF. CDR3 sequence (DNA): TGTGCCAGCAGCCGAGGGGGGACAGGAGGCGTTAATGAGCAGTTCTTC.

This clonotype was detected a few times. J is TRBJ1-5 and V is TRBV7-8, with a possible D match to TRBD1 (6 bases). CDR3 size: 13 residues. Germline CDR1 and CDR2: SGHVS and FQNEAQ. Trimming removed 2 bases from V and 10 bases from J, with 12 bases in between. The DNA for the CDR3 is TGTGCCAGCAGCTTAAGGGCCGGGACACCCCAGCATTTT. Amino acid sequence: CASSLRAGTPQHF.

This clonotype was seen only a few times. The chain couples TRBV12-3 or TRBV12-4 to TRBJ2-3; TRBD2 matches 12 bases. This CDR3 comprises 17 residues. Unmatched junction bases numbered 6, after V lost 5 bases and J lost 0 bases. The DNA of the CDR3 is TGTGCCAGCAGTCCAAGGACTAGCGGGACTAGCACAGATACGCAGTATTTT. Its protein is CASSPRTSGTSTDTQYF.

A few counts support this clonotype. CDR3 nucleotide sequence: TGTGCCAGCAGCGCAATAAACAGGTTTAACTATGGCTACACCTTC. Translated, it gives CASSAINRFNYGYTF. The chain has TRBV11-2 and TRBJ1-2, with a weak D call TRBD1 (5 bases). This CDR3 has 15 amino acids. CDR1 SGHAT and CDR2 FQNNGV come from the germline V gene. Deletions cut 5 bases from V and 1 base from J, with 14 bases between.

This chain joins TRBV7-2 and TRBJ2-1; 13 nucleotides match TRBD2. The germline V gene has CDR1 SGHTA and CDR2 FQGNSA. V shed 6 bases, J shed 0 bases, and the junction held 2 bases outside the gene matches. The CDR3 is 16 amino acids. CDR3 sequence: CASSTSGGASYNEQFF. The CDR3 nucleotides are TGTGCCAGCAGTACTAGCGGGGGGGCCTCCTACAATGAGCAGTTCTTC. Full variable domain (outside the CDR3, taken from reference TRBV7-2 and TRBJ2-1): GAGVSQSPSNKVTEKGKDVELRCDPISGHTALYWYRQSLGQGLEFLIYFQGNSAPDKSGLPSDRFSAERTGGSVSTLTIQRTQQEDSAVYLCASSTSGGASYNEQFFGPGTRLTVL.

Turning to this clonotype: A read error may account for a junction end that differs from germline. V usage is TRBV7-2 and J usage is TRBJ1-1, with D tentatively TRBD1 (6 bases). This CDR3 has 14 amino acids. Germline CDR1 and CDR2: SGHTA and FQGNSA. CDR3: CASTLAGVGTEAFF. CDR3 in DNA: TGTGCCAGCACCTTAGCAGGGGTTGGTACTGAAGCTTTCTTT.

The rearrangement joins TRBV7-2 to TRBJ1-5; D perhaps matches TRBD1 (5 bases). The CDR3 has 17 amino acids. CDR1 and CDR2 (germline): SGHTA, FQGNSA. V was clipped by 1 base and J by 6 bases, with 19 bases between them. The CDR3 sequence is CASSLVGSGKLFQPQHF. CDR3 in DNA: TGTGCCAGCAGCTTAGTGGGCTCAGGGAAGTTATTTCAGCCCCAGCATTTT.

A single count supports this clonotype. The chain has TRBV11-2 and TRBJ1-3; no reliable D call. CDR1 SGHAT and CDR2 FQNNGV come from the germline V gene. V was clipped by 1 base and J by 8 bases, with 12 bases between them. The CDR3 spans 14 residues. CDR3 sequence (DNA): TGTGCCAGCAGCTTAGGTTCCGGTTTCGACACCATATATTTT. It yields the protein CASSLGSGFDTIYF.

The chain links TRBV6-5 to TRBJ2-3; 8 bases fit TRBD2. Trimming cost V 4 bases and J 4 bases; bases outside gene matches: 1. The CDR3 loop spans 13 amino acids. Germline V gene sequence: CDR1 MNHEY, CDR2 SVGAGI. The CDR3 coding sequence is TGTGCCAGCAGTTCGGGGGGGGCAGATACGCAGTATTTT. Translating it yields CASSSGGADTQYF.

CDR3 region: CASSFSGGNEKLFF. The CDR3, as DNA: TGTGCCAGCAGCTTCTCAGGGGGTAATGAAAAACTGTTTTTT. This rearrangement joins TRBV7-8 to TRBJ1-4; 7 nucleotides match TRBD1. The CDR3 is made up of 14 amino acids. V lost 3 bases to trimming and J lost 4 bases; unmatched junction nucleotides: 2. The V gene's germline CDR1 is SGHVS and CDR2 FQNEAQ. Full variable domain (missing parts from reference TRBV7-8 and TRBJ1-4): GAGVSQSPRYKVAKRGQDVALRCDPISGHVSLFWYQQALGQGPEFLTYFQNEAQLDKSGLPSDRFFAERPEGSVSTLKIQRTQQEDSAVYLCASSFSGGNEKLFFGSGTQLSVL.

This sequence joins TRBV20-1 and TRBJ1-6, with D perhaps TRBD1 (5 bases). Trimming removed 0 bases at V and 4 bases at J, with 16 bases between. The germline V gene encodes CDR1 DFQATT and CDR2 SNEGSKA (reference sequence). The CDR3 contains 17 residues. CDR3 residues: CSARDMETGLYNSPLHF. CDR3 bases: TGCAGTGCTAGAGATATGGAGACGGGACTTTATAATTCACCCCTCCACTTT.

This chain joins TRBV7-2 and TRBJ2-2; TRBD1 aligns across 7 bases. Germline V gene lookup returns CDR1 SGHTA and CDR2 FQGNSA. Trimming at V came to 6 bases and at J to 1 base, leaving 8 bases not matched to a gene. This CDR3 has 16 residues. The CDR3 loop is CASRKPGQRNTGELFF. Written as DNA, the CDR3 is TGTGCCAGCAGAAAACCGGGACAGCGGAACACCGGGGAGCTGTTTTTT. Full variable domain (outside the CDR3, taken from reference TRBV7-2 and TRBJ2-2): GAGVSQSPSNKVTEKGKDVELRCDPISGHTALYWYRQSLGQGLEFLIYFQGNSAPDKSGLPSDRFSAERTGGSVSTLTIQRTQQEDSAVYLCASRKPGQRNTGELFFGEGSRLTVL.

The gene calls are TRBV7-9 and TRBJ1-4; no firm D call. Per germline, CDR1 SEHNR and CDR2 FQNEAQ (reference sequence). V was trimmed by 5 bases and J by 1 base, leaving 5 bases between them. This CDR3 is 13 amino acids long. The CDR3 bases are TGTGCCAGCAGCCGAGAAACTAATGAAAAACTGTTTTTT. Amino acids: CASSRETNEKLFF.

The J gene is TRBJ1-1, the V gene TRBV6-1; 8 nucleotides align to TRBD1. The germline V gene encodes CDR1 MNHNS and CDR2 SASEGT. This CDR3 spans 15 amino acids. The ends lost 4 bases at V and 1 base at J; junction bases unmatched: 5. The DNA of the CDR3 is TGTGCCAGCAGTGCCCGGACAGGGAGGAACACTGAAGCTTTCTTT. Protein: CASSARTGRNTEAFF.

The rearrangement uses TRBV4-3 and TRBJ1-2, with 8 nucleotides matching TRBD1. There are 15 residues in the CDR3. V shed 1 base, J shed 4 bases, and the junction held 5 bases outside the gene matches. The germline gives CDR1 LGHNA, CDR2 YSLEER. Here the CDR3 DNA reads TGCGCCAGCAGCCAAGGCGGACAGGGAAGCTATGGCTACACCTTC. Amino acids: CASSQGGQGSYGYTF.

The chain combines TRBV27 with TRBJ2-4, with D unclear. The V end was cut by 1 base, the J end by 3 bases, with 4 bases between. Looked up from germline, CDR1 is MNHEY and CDR2 is SMNVEV (reference sequence). This CDR3 spans 13 amino acids. In DNA form, the CDR3 reads TGTGCCAGCAGTTTATTGAGCAAAAACATTCAGTACTTC. It encodes CASSLLSKNIQYF.

This sequence joins TRBV5-1 and TRBJ1-5; D uncertain. The germline V and J ends were trimmed by 0 bases and 1 base, with 11 bases remaining between them. Germline CDR1 reads SGHRS; CDR2 reads YFSETQ. The CDR3 totals 16 residues. CDR3 region: CASSLEGPASNQPQHF. The CDR3 coding sequence is TGCGCCAGCAGCTTGGAGGGCCCTGCGAGCAATCAGCCCCAGCATTTT.

The chain is built from TRBV11-2 and TRBJ2-3, with 10 nucleotides matching TRBD2. CDR1 and CDR2 (germline): SGHAT, FQNNGV. This CDR3 spans 17 amino acids. J was trimmed by 5 bases and V by 3 bases; bases with no gene match: 11. CDR3 DNA sequence: TGTGCCAGCAGCTTTCAGGCTAGCGGGGGTGTTGGAGATACGCAGTATTTT. It specifies CASSFQASGGVGDTQYF.

This chain links TRBV27 with TRBJ2-7, with D maybe TRBD2 (5 bases). The germline gives CDR1 MNHEY, CDR2 SMNVEV (reference sequence). The CDR3 consists of 17 residues. With 5 bases removed from V and 3 bases from J, the gap between germline ends came to 23 bases. The CDR3: CASSPSPTKSLNYEQYF. The CDR3 nucleotides read TGTGCCAGCAGTCCCTCCCCGACTAAATCACTTAACTACGAGCAGTACTTC.